This is a list of T cell receptor beta chains from one sample in a study of blood T cell repertoires in COVID-19. Produced via immunoSEQ multiplex PCR; TCRdb's table is partial and in-frame only. The table records more than 110,000 clones, about 80% of them present only once. The sequencing sample was made of peripheral blood. These receptors all come from a man aged 55-75 years with acute or convalescent COVID-19. Each CDR3 is given with its conserved first and last residue. A D gene is named only where the DNA matches it firmly. A clone size is listed for some rows: how often the clone was seen (once, few, many), or a class if it is expanded.

CDR3aa	CDR3nt	v_gene	j_gene	d_gene	abundance
CATSVAAEAFF	TGTGCCACGTCCGTGGCGGCTGAAGCTTTCTTT	TRBV10-3	TRBJ1-1	-	-
CASSLQVSSYEQYF	TGTGCCAGCAGTCTACAGGTGAGCTCCTACGAGCAGTACTTC	TRBV28	TRBJ2-7	-	few
CASSSPGSLMNTEAFF	TGTGCCAGCAGCTCCCCGGGGTCCCTCATGAACACTGAAGCTTTCTTT	TRBV5-8	TRBJ1-1	-	once
CASTPESTHNEQFF	TGTGCCAGCACCCCGGAGTCGACCCACAATGAGCAGTTCTTC	TRBV7-2	TRBJ2-1	-	-
CASSQGGESHQPQHF	TGTGCCAGCAGCCAAGGGGGGGAGTCCCATCAGCCCCAGCATTTT	TRBV4-2	TRBJ1-5	-	few
CASSGLSSGNTIYF	TGTGCCAGCAGCGGACTCAGCTCTGGAAACACCATATATTTT	TRBV3-1/TRBV3-2	TRBJ1-3	-	-
CASSRGSTQYF	TGTGCCAGCAGTAGGGGATCGACCCAGTACTTC	TRBV27	TRBJ2-5	-	-
CATPSSGSEQYF	TGTGCTACCCCTTCTAGCGGGAGCGAGCAGTACTTC	TRBV12-2	TRBJ2-7	-	-
CASSLGGFNQPQHF	TGTGCCAGCAGTTTAGGCGGATTCAATCAGCCCCAGCATTTT	TRBV28	TRBJ1-5	-	few
CASSIKSGRAFYEQFF	TGTGCCAGTAGTATTAAGAGCGGGAGGGCCTTCTATGAGCAGTTCTTC	TRBV19	TRBJ2-1	TRBD2	-
CASSLVGGGDQETQYF	TGCGCCAGCAGCTTGGTGGGGGGAGGTGACCAAGAGACCCAGTACTTC	TRBV5-1	TRBJ2-5	-	-
CASSQEDRIRNTEAFF	TGCGCCAGCAGCCAAGAAGATCGTATCAGGAACACTGAAGCTTTCTTT	TRBV4-1	TRBJ1-1	-	-
CASSERRNSPLHF	TGTGCCAGCAGTGAGAGGAGGAATTCACCCCTCCACTTT	TRBV2	TRBJ1-6	-	few
CASSRMTGGGSYEQYF	TGTGCCAGCAGTCGAATGACGGGGGGTGGTTCCTACGAGCAGTACTTC	TRBV5-5	TRBJ2-7	TRBD2	-
CASSLAGGNEQYF	TGTGCCAGCAGCCTAGCGGGAGGAAACGAGCAGTACTTC	TRBV3-1/TRBV3-2	TRBJ2-7	TRBD2	many
CASSQDFGGPLGEQYF	TGCGCCAGCAGCCAAGATTTCGGCGGGCCTCTGGGCGAGCAGTACTTC	TRBV4-3	TRBJ2-7	-	-
CASSPQGPGGYTF	TGTGCCAGTAGTCCCCAGGGCCCTGGCGGCTACACCTTC	TRBV19	TRBJ1-2	-	-
CASSIQNYGYTF	TGTGCCAGCTCCATCCAGAACTATGGCTACACCTTC	TRBV18	TRBJ1-2	-	-
CASSLEGSGTYEQYF	TGCGCCAGCAGCTTGGAGGGTAGCGGGACCTACGAGCAGTACTTC	TRBV5-1	TRBJ2-7	TRBD2	-
CASRFLIGPEQYF	TGTGCCAGCAGGTTCCTAATCGGTCCCGAGCAGTACTTC	TRBV27	TRBJ2-7	-	-
CASSSTGVYGYTF	TGTGCCAGCAGTTCGACAGGGGTCTATGGCTACACCTTC	TRBV5-4	TRBJ1-2	TRBD1	few
CASGRQGENTEAFF	TGTGCCAGCGGCAGACAGGGGGAGAACACTGAAGCTTTCTTT	TRBV6-4	TRBJ1-1	TRBD1	-
CAWSGDRGEFNQPQHF	TGTGCCTGGAGTGGGGACAGGGGGGAATTCAATCAGCCCCAGCATTTT	TRBV30	TRBJ1-5	TRBD1	-
CSASDRGEQYF	TGCAGTGCTAGCGACAGGGGCGAGCAGTACTTC	TRBV20-1	TRBJ2-7	TRBD1	-
CASSDARGVNEKLFF	TGTGCCAGCAGTGACGCCAGGGGGGTTAATGAAAAACTGTTTTTT	TRBV6-4	TRBJ1-4	TRBD1	-
CASSPSPGSGGTQYF	TGTGCCAGCAGCCCCTCCCCCGGGAGTGGCGGTACGCAGTATTTT	TRBV7-3	TRBJ2-3	-	few
CAWSRGLAGYNEQFF	TGTGCCTGGAGTCGGGGACTAGCGGGGTACAATGAGCAGTTCTTC	TRBV30	TRBJ2-1	TRBD2	-
CASSLAGVAGDTGELFF	TGTGCCAGCAGCTTAGCGGGGGTAGCGGGAGATACCGGGGAGCTGTTTTTT	TRBV7-2	TRBJ2-2	TRBD2	-